This T cell receptor beta chain comes out of a study of molecular identifiers for immune sequencing clone quantification. Study as a whole: With replicates, the RNA of roughly 20,000 or 100,000 naive CD8 cells was split five ways and four were sequenced.

The CDR3 is 14 residues long. Between the trimmed V and J ends, which lost 6 bases and 1 base, there was a span of 12 bases. The sample holds many counts of this clonotype. TCRdb analysed the PCR reads with MiXCR anew, one entry per CDR3 protein. Found here are tens of thousands of distinct CDR3 sequences, 15% to 20% of them singletons; the top ten hold over 1.3%. From around 20,000 to 1,000,000 sorted cells, naive CD8 libraries were generated with 10%, 30% or 50% RNA. The sequencing input was naive CD8+ T cells from blood, with Jurkat cell RNA spiked in. Noted subset: FACS-sorted CD8+CD4-CCR7+CD45RA+ naive T cells. The rearrangement uses TRBV12-3 or TRBV12-4 and TRBJ2-5; no reliable D call. This sequence originates from a human donor in good health. Some libraries in this study had Jurkat cell RNA spiked in. The CDR3 nucleotides are TGTGCCAGCAGCCCGCCTAGGACCCAAGAGACCCAGTACTTC. Residues: CASSPPRTQETQYF.